Each of the 27 T cell receptor beta chains below was sequenced from the same sample in a study of beta chain features in type 1 diabetes (dated by TCRdb to 2016 to 2019). General conclusions and limits of the study: In all four CD4+ subsets, TCRB CDR3 length was moderately but significantly shorter in type 1 diabetes patients.

Library preparation was by the immunoSEQ multiplex PCR assay. The High Capacity cDNA Reverse Transcription Kit was used to reverse transcribe all of the isolated RNA, meaning that expressed TCRB transcripts were what got sequenced. TCRdb took this table from immuneACCESS and kept in-frame rearrangements with V and J called. Such tables lack part of the clones; where checked against another copy, unresolved V genes explain under half of the gap, and the rest is unexplained. Here the sample has under 300,000 clones; roughly 21% occur a single time. The top ten hold around 0.029% of the sample. Their cognate antigens are unknown. The sequenced material came from naive CD4+ T cells from blood. In the paper's terms, the cell subset or site label means: true naive CD4+ T cells. The receptors originated from a woman in her 40s with type 1 diabetes.

Note on this clone: Its ends do not fully match the called genes, so a read error is possible. The chain joins TRBV7-7 to TRBJ2-5, with 8 bases lining up with TRBD1. From germline, CDR1 is SSHAT and CDR2 FNYEAQ (reference sequence). This CDR3 is 15 amino acids long. The chain's CDR3 is CASSGIQGARETQYF. The CDR3 region has the DNA TGTGCTAGCAGCGGAATTCAGGGGGCCAGGGAGACCCAGTACTTC.

This clone was seen a few times. V gene TRBV28 combines with J gene TRBJ2-3; 8 bases line up with TRBD1. CDR1 and CDR2 from the germline V gene are MDHEN and SYDVKM. The CDR3 has 16 residues. The junction had 6 bases not matched to a gene; V was cut back by 0 bases and J by 4 bases. The CDR3 nucleotides are TGTGCCAGCAGTTTATGGCGCACAGGGGGTGCAGATACGCAGTATTTT. Amino acid sequence: CASSLWRTGGADTQYF.

This clone showed up just a few times. This chain links TRBV4-1 with TRBJ2-5; 9 nucleotides match TRBD1. V trimming: 5 bases; J trimming: 2 bases; junction bases outside the gene matches: 3. The length of the CDR3 is 14 residues. Germline CDR1 MGHRA, CDR2 YSYEKL. The CDR3 bases are TGCGCCAGCAGCGGTGGGACAGGGCAAGAGACCCAGTACTTC. It yields the protein CASSGGTGQETQYF.

This chain joins TRBV19 and TRBJ1-5; D possibly corresponds to TRBD1 (6 bases). The CDR3 totals 13 residues. Trimming took off 3 bases at V and 11 bases at J, with 14 bases between the two ends. The germline V gene encodes CDR1 LNHDA and CDR2 SQIVND (reference sequence). The CDR3 DNA follows: TGTGCCAGTAGTATCAACAGGGAACTGGCCCAGCATTTT. Amino acids: CASSINRELAQHF.

The chain has TRBV6-1 and TRBJ2-5; 9 positions match TRBD2. CDR1 is MNHNS, CDR2 SASEGT, per germline. Trimming removed 2 bases from V and 7 bases from J; junction bases left unmatched: 11. CDR3 length: 16 residues. CDR3 residues: CASSELGGGGARTQYF. The CDR3 nucleotides read TGTGCCAGCAGTGAATTAGGGGGCGGGGGGGCCCGGACCCAGTACTTC.

V usage is TRBV21-1 and J usage is TRBJ1-2. TRBV21-1 is designated a pseudogene. The CDR3 has 13 residues. Written as DNA, the CDR3 is TGTGCCAGCAGCAAAGTTCACTATTATGGCTACACCTTC. Translating it yields CASSKVHYYGYTF.

This clone was counted a few times. This rearrangement joins TRBV5-1 to TRBJ1-6; unclear D gene. Trimming took off 0 bases at V and 8 bases at J, with 12 bases between the two ends. The CDR3 length is 15 residues. Germline CDR1 SGHRS, CDR2 YFSETQ. The CDR3, as DNA: TGCGCCAGCAGCTTGGAGCGCCTCGAGGATTCACCCCTCCACTTT. Its translation: CASSLERLEDSPLHF.

The chain recombines TRBV9 with TRBJ2-1; 8 bases are a match to TRBD1. The V segment lost 3 bases and the J segment 7 bases; nucleotides outside the gene matches: 0. From germline, CDR1 is SGDLS and CDR2 YYNGEE. CDR3 size: 12 residues. The CDR3 sequence: CASSGTGNEQFF. In DNA, the CDR3 is TGTGCCAGCAGCGGGACAGGGAATGAGCAGTTCTTC.

J is TRBJ2-7 and V is TRBV7-3; 7 positions match TRBD1. The junction had 4 bases not matched to a gene; V was cut back by 5 bases and J by 0 bases. In germline, CDR1 is SGHTA, CDR2 FQGTGA. This CDR3 region has 14 residues. DNA for the CDR3: TGTGCCAGCAGCCAGGACAGGAGCTCCTACGAGCAGTACTTC. Translation gives CASSQDRSSYEQYF.

V and J are TRBV4-1 and TRBJ2-7, with 8 nucleotides matching TRBD2. Germline CDR1 is MGHRA and CDR2 is YSYEKL. Trimming took 0 bases from V and 6 from J; bases not matched to a gene: 10. The CDR3 covers 16 residues. The DNA of the CDR3 is TGCGCCAGCAGCCAAGATCAGAGCGGGAGTACTAGCGAGCAGTACTTC. It codes for CASSQDQSGSTSEQYF.

The V call is TRBV6-5, the J call TRBJ1-1; D is undetermined. Germline V gene data show CDR1 as MNHEY and CDR2 as SVGAGI. The V and J ends lost 7 bases and 4 bases respectively, with 16 bases between them. This CDR3 is built from 14 residues. The CDR3 is CASTKGRTVTEAFF. The DNA of the CDR3 is TGTGCCAGCACCAAAGGGAGAACGGTCACTGAAGCTTTCTTT.

The chain carries TRBV25-1 and TRBJ2-7; unclear D gene. The CDR3 loop spans 13 amino acids. Germline loops: CDR1 MGHDK, CDR2 SYGVNS. The ends were cut back, 10 bases at V and 0 bases at J, with 13 bases in the middle. The CDR3 coding sequence is TGTGCCACTACCCGAGCGAACTCCTACGAGCAGTACTTC. Translation gives CATTRANSYEQYF.

This clone was counted only a few times. The chain joins TRBV29-1 to TRBJ1-5, with D hard to call. Germline V gene lookup returns CDR1 SQVTM and CDR2 ANQGSEA. V was pared by 4 bases and J by 4 bases, with 8 bases between. This CDR3 has 12 amino acids. CDR3 DNA sequence: TGCAGCGTTGGTAGCCGAAATCAGCCCCAGCATTTT. Translated: CSVGSRNQPQHF. The full variable domain, rest sourced from reference TRBV29-1 and TRBJ1-5, is SAVISQKPSRDICQRGTSLTIQCQVDSQVTMMFWYRQQPGQSLTLIATANQGSEATYESGFVIDKFPISRPNLTFSTLTVSNMSPEDSSIYLCSVGSRNQPQHFGDGTRLSIL.

This clone was seen a few times. J is TRBJ2-2 and V is TRBV7-2; D remains unclear. The CDR3 covers 14 residues. In germline, CDR1 is SGHTA, CDR2 FQGNSA. Trimming removed 5 bases at V and 2 bases at J, with 9 bases between. The chain's CDR3 is CASSPYRNTGELFF. CDR3 in DNA: TGTGCCAGCAGCCCTTATAGAAACACCGGGGAGCTGTTTTTT.

This chain joins TRBV7-2 and TRBJ1-5; TRBD1 aligns across 12 bases. The CDR3 runs to 14 residues. The junction had 9 bases not matched to a gene; V was cut back by 4 bases and J by 14 bases. CDR1 is SGHTA and CDR2 is FQGNSA in the germline V gene. The DNA of the CDR3 is TGTGCCAGCAGCTCCGGGACAGGGGGCCTGCAAGAGCATTTT. This sequence encodes CASSSGTGGLQEHF.

This clone has a handful of counts. The chain is built from TRBV29-1 and TRBJ2-1, with D unclear. Trimming removed 0 bases from V and 15 bases from J, with 9 bases in between. Germline values: CDR1 SQVTM, CDR2 ANQGSEA. CDR3 length: 10 residues. CDR3 in amino acids: CSVEDLGRFF. DNA of the CDR3: TGCAGCGTTGAAGATCTTGGGCGGTTCTTC.

This clone has a handful of counts. This chain connects TRBV9 to TRBJ2-5, with D possibly being TRBD1 (5 bases). This CDR3 spans 14 amino acids. Trimming left V 2 bases short and J 5 bases short, with 13 bases between. CDR1 and CDR2 (germline): SGDLS, YYNGEE. Here the CDR3 reads CASSVSGFRETQYF. The CDR3, as DNA: TGTGCCAGCAGCGTCTCAGGGTTTCGGGAGACCCAGTACTTC.

With respect to this clone: A junction end diverges from the germline sequence, so it may reflect a read error. This chain connects TRBV7-9 to TRBJ2-7, with 7 bases lining up with TRBD1. Germline CDR1 reads SEHNR; CDR2 reads FQNEAQ (reference sequence). The CDR3 extends over 13 amino acids. The CDR3 region is CASSVAAGGEQYF. The DNA for the CDR3 is TGTGCCAGCAGCGTAGCAGCAGGGGGCGAGCAGTACTTC. The whole variable domain, remainder taken from reference TRBV7-9 and TRBJ2-7, is DTGVSQNPRHKITKRGQNVTFRCDPISEHNRLYWYRQTLGQGPEFLTYFQNEAQLEKSRLLSDRFSAERPKGSFSTLEIQRTEQGDSAMYLCASSVAAGGEQYFGPGTRLTVT.

The chain is built from TRBV5-1 and TRBJ1-1; D uncertain. Germline V gene sequence: CDR1 SGHRS, CDR2 YFSETQ. CDR3 size: 15 residues. V was cut by 0 bases and J by 3 bases, with 12 bases left in between. The CDR3, as DNA: TGCGCCAGCAGCTTGGGAGGGAGCCCTGACACTGAAGCTTTCTTT. It encodes CASSLGGSPDTEAFF.

In its sample, this clone was seen a few times. The gene calls are TRBV7-9 and TRBJ2-3, with a possible D match to TRBD2 (6 bases). Between the trimmed V and J ends, which lost 11 bases and 2 bases, there was a span of 14 bases. Germline V gene sequence: CDR1 SEHNR, CDR2 FQNEAQ (reference sequence). The CDR3 is made up of 13 amino acids. CDR3 sequence reads: CASGERNTDTQYF. The DNA for the CDR3 is TGTGCCTCGGGGGAGCGGAACACAGATACGCAGTATTTT.

The chain links TRBV11-2 to TRBJ2-3, with a possible D match to TRBD1 (5 bases). The CDR3 spans 15 residues. The germline V gene encodes CDR1 SGHAT and CDR2 FQNNGV. The V end lost 1 base, the J end lost 3 bases, and 11 bases lay between the germline ends. The CDR3: CASSLALGQTDTQYF. As DNA, the CDR3 is TGTGCCAGCAGCTTAGCTCTGGGGCAGACAGATACGCAGTATTTT.

There are a few counts of this clone. The chain recombines TRBV12-5 with TRBJ2-1; D is unresolved. The length of the CDR3 is 12 residues. CDR1 is LGHNT, CDR2 FRNRAP, per germline. Trimming pared 6 bases from V and 8 bases from J, leaving 11 bases between. CDR3 residues: CASGPSSDEQFF. In nucleotides, the CDR3 is TGTGCTAGTGGCCCCAGTTCCGATGAGCAGTTCTTC.

This clone was recorded a few times. The V gene is TRBV5-1, the J gene TRBJ2-1, with TRBD2 matching 11 bases. V was clipped by 4 bases and J by 4 bases; unmatched bases: 7. In germline, CDR1 is SGHRS, CDR2 YFSETQ. The CDR3 totals 16 residues. Here the CDR3 reads CASSTPGTSGYNEQFF. For the CDR3, the DNA is TGCGCCAGCAGCACCCCCGGGACTAGCGGTTACAATGAGCAGTTCTTC.

CDR3 coding DNA: TGTGCCAGCAGCTTAGCTCCCCTGAGCTCTGGAAACACCATATATTTT. Translated: CASSLAPLSSGNTIYF. The chain employs TRBV7-2 and TRBJ1-3; D is ambiguous. The CDR3 totals 16 residues. Trimming took off 0 bases at V and 0 bases at J, with 9 bases between the two ends. Germline V CDR1 and CDR2: SGHTA, FQGNSA.

This clone has more than one count but fewer than ten. The gene calls are TRBV29-1 and TRBJ2-1; 7 positions agree with TRBD2. Germline values: CDR1 SQVTM, CDR2 ANQGSEA. The CDR3 loop spans 14 amino acids. The ends lost 2 bases at V and 12 bases at J; junction bases unmatched: 13. CDR3 sequence: CSVEPSGIFIGQFF. Written as DNA, the CDR3 is TGCAGCGTTGAACCCAGCGGGATTTTTATTGGGCAGTTCTTC.

This clone came up a few times. V is TRBV29-1 and J is TRBJ2-2, with D unresolved. The CDR3 has 12 residues. Germline V gene lookup returns CDR1 SQVTM and CDR2 ANQGSEA. Trimming stripped 1 base from V and 6 bases from J, with 6 bases between. The CDR3 nucleotides read TGCAGCGTTGAAGTCGGTGCCGGGGAGCTGTTTTTT. It is translated as CSVEVGAGELFF.

CDR3 sequence: CASSIREANTEAFF. CDR3 nucleotide sequence: TGTGCCAGCAGCATCAGGGAAGCGAACACTGAAGCTTTCTTT. The V and J genes are TRBV2 and TRBJ1-1, with TRBD1 as a possible D gene (5 bases). Germline assignment: CDR1 SNHLY and CDR2 FYNNEI. The CDR3 is 14 amino acids. Trimming stripped 6 bases from V and 1 base from J, with 12 bases between.